This TCR beta chain was identified during a study of response to subunit inactivated influenza vaccine. CDR3 length: 16 amino acids. CDR1 SGDLS and CDR2 YYNGEE come from the germline V gene. V was pared by 0 bases and J by 5 bases, with 7 bases of the junction left unmatched. TCRdb fed the RT-PCR reads into MiXCR, producing one record per CDR3 protein. Seen here are 500,000 to 750,000 distinct CDR3 sequences, 11% to 15% observed once, and the top ten hold over 8.5%. Points on this clonotype: Its antigen is still unknown.

Study conclusions and caveats: The authors suggested that every seasonal influenza vaccination recruits few new T cells.

The V gene is TRBV9, the J gene TRBJ2-5; 10 bases align to TRBD2. The sample consisted of PBMCs from blood, taken roughly 13 days after vaccination. The TCR sequence derives from a middle-aged man who received an inactivated influenza vaccine. This chain's CDR3 is CASSVGSGRAGETQYF. The CDR3 DNA is TGTGCCAGCAGCGTAGGCAGCGGGAGGGCCGGGGAGACCCAGTACTTC.